This T cell receptor beta chain is from a study of blood T cell repertoires in COVID-19. Whole-study context: Sources were T cells, B-cell-depleted T cells, or PBMCs; the material itself was cDNA or gDNA.

In the original workflow: Amplification of reference gene primers was used by the study to estimate nucleated cell counts. Sequenced by immunoSEQ multiplex PCR; TCRdb stores in-frame clones only, minus some. Clone size and the V and J calls come from that table; the DNA yielded D and trimming. The sample has roughly 40,000 clones; roughly 80% are singletons. The CDR3 sequence is 16 residues long. V lost 2 bases, J lost 3 bases, and 6 bases stayed unmatched. CDR1 is SEHNR and CDR2 is FQNEAQ in the germline V gene (reference sequence). This receptor was obtained from a human donor in a cohort sampled during active COVID-19. This rearrangement joins TRBV7-9 to TRBJ2-2; TRBD1 matches 7 bases. The sequenced material came from peripheral blood. The CDR3 protein is CASSLSRTGDTGELFF. The CDR3 DNA reads TGTGCCAGCAGCTTAAGCCGGACAGGTGACACCGGGGAGCTGTTTTTT.